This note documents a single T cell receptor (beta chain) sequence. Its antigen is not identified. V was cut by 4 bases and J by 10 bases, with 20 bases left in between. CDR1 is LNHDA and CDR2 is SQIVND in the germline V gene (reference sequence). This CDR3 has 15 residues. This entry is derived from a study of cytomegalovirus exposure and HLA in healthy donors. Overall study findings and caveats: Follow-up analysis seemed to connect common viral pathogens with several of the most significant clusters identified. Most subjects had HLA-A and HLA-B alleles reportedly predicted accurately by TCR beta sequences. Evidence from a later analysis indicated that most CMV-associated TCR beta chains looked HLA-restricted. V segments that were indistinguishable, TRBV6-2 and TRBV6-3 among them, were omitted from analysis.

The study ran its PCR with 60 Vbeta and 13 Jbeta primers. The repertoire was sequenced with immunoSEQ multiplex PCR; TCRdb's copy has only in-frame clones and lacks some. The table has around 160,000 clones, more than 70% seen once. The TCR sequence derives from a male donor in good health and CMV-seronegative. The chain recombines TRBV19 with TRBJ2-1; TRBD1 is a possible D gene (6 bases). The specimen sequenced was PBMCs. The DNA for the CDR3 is TGTGCCAGTAGTACAGGGGCGAACCGAGGGGCCGAGCAGTTCTTC. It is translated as CASSTGANRGAEQFF.